This paragraph covers one T cell receptor (beta chain) sequence. These data are taken from a study of shared clonotypes between healthy human individuals. Only in-frame clones appear in the TCRdb table, and some are missing; sequencing was by immunoSEQ multiplex PCR. The table includes approximately 2.4 million clones, more than 90% detected once. This CDR3 has 14 amino acids. Germline assignment: CDR1 SGHDT and CDR2 YYEEEE. Trimming shortened V by 0 bases and J by 1 base, and 5 bases separated the two germline ends. Sequenced sample: naive CD4+ T cells sorted from blood. Subset given: CD45RA+ positively selected. This clonotype originated in a man between 18 and 29 years old in good health. The V gene is TRBV5-6, the J gene TRBJ1-3; D uncertain. The CDR3 here is CASSLEISGNTIYF. In DNA form, the CDR3 reads TGTGCCAGCAGCTTGGAAATATCTGGAAACACCATATATTTT. The variable domain in full, with the rest retrieved from reference TRBV5-6 and TRBJ1-3, is DAGVTQSPTHLIKTRGQQVTLRCSPKSGHDTVSWYQQALGQGPQFIFQYYEEEERQRGNFPDRFSGHQFPNYSSELNVNALLLGDSALYLCASSLEISGNTIYFGEGSWLTVV.